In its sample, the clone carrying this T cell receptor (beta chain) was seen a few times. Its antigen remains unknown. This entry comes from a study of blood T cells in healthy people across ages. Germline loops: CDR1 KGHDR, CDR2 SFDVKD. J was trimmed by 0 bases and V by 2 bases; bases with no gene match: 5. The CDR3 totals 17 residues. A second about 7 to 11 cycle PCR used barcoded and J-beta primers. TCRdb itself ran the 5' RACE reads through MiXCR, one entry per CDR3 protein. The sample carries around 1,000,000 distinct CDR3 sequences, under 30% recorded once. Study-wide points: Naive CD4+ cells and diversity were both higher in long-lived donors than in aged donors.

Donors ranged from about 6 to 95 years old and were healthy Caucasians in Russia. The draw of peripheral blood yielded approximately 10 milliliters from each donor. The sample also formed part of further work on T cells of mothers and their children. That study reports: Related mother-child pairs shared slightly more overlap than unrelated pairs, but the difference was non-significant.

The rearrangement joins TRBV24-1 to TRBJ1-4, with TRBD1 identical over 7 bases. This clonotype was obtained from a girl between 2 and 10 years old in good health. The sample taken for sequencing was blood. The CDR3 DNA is TGTGCCACCAGTGATTGGGGGACAGCCTCAACTAATGAAAAACTGTTTTTT. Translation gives CATSDWGTASTNEKLFF.